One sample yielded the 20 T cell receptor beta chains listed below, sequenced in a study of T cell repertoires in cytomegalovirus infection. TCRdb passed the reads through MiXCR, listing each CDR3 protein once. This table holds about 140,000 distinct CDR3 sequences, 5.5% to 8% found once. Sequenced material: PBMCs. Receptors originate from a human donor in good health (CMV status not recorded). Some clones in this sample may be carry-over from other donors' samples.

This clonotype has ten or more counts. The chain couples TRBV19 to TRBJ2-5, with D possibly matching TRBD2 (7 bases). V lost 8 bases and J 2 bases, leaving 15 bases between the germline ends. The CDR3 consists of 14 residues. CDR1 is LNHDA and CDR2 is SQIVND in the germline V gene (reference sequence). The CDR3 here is CASARGAQQETQYF. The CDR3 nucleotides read TGTGCCAGTGCTCGGGGGGCCCAGCAAGAGACCCAGTACTTC.

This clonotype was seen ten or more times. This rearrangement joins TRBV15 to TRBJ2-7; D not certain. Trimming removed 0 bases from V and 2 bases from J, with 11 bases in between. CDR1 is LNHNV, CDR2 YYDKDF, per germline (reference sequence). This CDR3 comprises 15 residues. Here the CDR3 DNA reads TGTGCCACCAGCAGAGATATGGGATTCACCTACGAGCAGTACTTC. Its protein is CATSRDMGFTYEQYF.

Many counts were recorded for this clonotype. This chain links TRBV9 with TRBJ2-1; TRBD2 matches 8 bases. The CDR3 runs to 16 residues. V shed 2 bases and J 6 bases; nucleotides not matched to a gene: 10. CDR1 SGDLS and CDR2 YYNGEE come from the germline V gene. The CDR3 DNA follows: TGTGCCAGCAGCGTTGGCTCCGGACTAGCCACCAATGAGCAGTTCTTC. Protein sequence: CASSVGSGLATNEQFF.

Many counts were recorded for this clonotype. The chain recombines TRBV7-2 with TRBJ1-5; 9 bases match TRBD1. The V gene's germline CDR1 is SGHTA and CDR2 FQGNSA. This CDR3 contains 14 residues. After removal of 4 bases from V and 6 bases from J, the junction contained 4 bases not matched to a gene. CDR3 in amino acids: CASSYGTGPQPQHF. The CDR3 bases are TGTGCCAGCAGCTACGGGACAGGGCCTCAGCCCCAGCATTTT.

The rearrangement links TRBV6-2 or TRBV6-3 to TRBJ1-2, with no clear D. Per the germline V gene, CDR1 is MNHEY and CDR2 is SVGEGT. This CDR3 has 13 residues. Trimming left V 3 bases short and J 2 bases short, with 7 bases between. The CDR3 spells CASSYTSNYGYTF. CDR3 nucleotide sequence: TGTGCCAGCAGTTATACCAGCAACTATGGCTACACCTTC.

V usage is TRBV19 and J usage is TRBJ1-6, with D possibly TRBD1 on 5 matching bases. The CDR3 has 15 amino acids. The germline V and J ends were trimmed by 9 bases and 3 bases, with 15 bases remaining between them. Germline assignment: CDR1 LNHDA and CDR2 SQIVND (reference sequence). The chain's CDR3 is CASGTGEGYNSPLHF. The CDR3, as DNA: TGTGCCAGCGGGACGGGGGAAGGCTATAATTCACCCCTCCACTTT. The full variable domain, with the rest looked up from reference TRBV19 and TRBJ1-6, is DGGITQSPKYLFRKEGQNVTLSCEQNLNHDAMYWYRQDPGQGLRLIYYSQIVNDFQKGDIAEGYSVSREKKESFPLTVTSAQKNPTAFYLCASGTGEGYNSPLHFGNGTRLTVT.

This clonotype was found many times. The CDR3 nucleotides are TGTGCCAGCAGAAAGGGGGGACCATCGGCACCCCTCCACTTT. It specifies CASRKGGPSAPLHF. The chain combines TRBV28 with TRBJ1-6, with D tentatively TRBD1 (6 bases). The CDR3 spans 14 residues. The V end was cut by 6 bases, the J end by 11 bases, with 17 bases between. CDR1 and CDR2 (germline): MDHEN, SYDVKM.

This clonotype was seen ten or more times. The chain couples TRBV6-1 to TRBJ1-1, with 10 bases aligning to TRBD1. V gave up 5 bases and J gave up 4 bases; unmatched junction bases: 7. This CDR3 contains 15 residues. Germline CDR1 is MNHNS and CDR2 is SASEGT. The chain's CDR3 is CASSYGTGVVTEAFF. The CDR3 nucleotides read TGTGCCAGCAGTTACGGGACAGGGGTCGTCACTGAAGCTTTCTTT.

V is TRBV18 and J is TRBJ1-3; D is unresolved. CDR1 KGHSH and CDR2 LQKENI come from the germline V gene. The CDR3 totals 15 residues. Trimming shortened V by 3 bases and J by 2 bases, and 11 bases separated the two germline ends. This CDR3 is CASSPGSSPGNTIYF. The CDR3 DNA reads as TGTGCCAGCTCACCGGGATCCTCGCCTGGAAACACCATATATTTT.

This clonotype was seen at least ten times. The CDR3 region is CASSLARLFLLNYNEQFF. For the CDR3, the DNA is TGTGCCAGCAGCTTAGCCCGACTCTTTCTTTTAAACTACAATGAGCAGTTCTTC. The chain has TRBV7-9 and TRBJ2-1; no clear D. The V end was cut by 0 bases, the J end by 3 bases, with 18 bases between. The germline CDR1 and CDR2 sequences are SEHNR and FQNEAQ (reference sequence). The CDR3 runs to 18 residues.

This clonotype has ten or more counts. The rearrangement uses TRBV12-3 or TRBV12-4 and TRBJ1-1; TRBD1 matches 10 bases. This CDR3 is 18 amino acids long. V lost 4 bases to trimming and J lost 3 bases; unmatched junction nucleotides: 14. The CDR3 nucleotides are TGTGCCAGCAGTTCATCCCCGGGACAGGGGTTTCCGGACACTGAAGCTTTCTTT. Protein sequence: CASSSSPGQGFPDTEAFF.

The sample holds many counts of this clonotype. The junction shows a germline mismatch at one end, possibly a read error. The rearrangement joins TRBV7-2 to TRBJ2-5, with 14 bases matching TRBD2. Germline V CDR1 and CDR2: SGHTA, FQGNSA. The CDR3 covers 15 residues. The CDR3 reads CASSLARTSGGPSHF. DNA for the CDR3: TGTGCCAGCAGCTTAGCCAGGACTAGCGGGGGGCCCTCCCACTTC.

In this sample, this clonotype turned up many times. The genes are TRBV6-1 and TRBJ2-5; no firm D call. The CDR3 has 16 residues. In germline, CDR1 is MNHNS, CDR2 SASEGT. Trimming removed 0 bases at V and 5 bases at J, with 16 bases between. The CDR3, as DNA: TGTGCCAGCAGTGAAGCCGGCGGAGCTATCCGGGAGACCCAGTACTTC. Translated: CASSEAGGAIRETQYF.

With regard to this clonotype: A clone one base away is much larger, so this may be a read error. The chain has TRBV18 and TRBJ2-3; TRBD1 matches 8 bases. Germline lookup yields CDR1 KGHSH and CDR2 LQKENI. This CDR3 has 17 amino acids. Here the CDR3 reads CVSSPRPGGAGTDTQYF. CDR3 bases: TGTGTCAGCTCACCACGACCAGGGGGCGCAGGCACAGATACGCAGTATTTT.

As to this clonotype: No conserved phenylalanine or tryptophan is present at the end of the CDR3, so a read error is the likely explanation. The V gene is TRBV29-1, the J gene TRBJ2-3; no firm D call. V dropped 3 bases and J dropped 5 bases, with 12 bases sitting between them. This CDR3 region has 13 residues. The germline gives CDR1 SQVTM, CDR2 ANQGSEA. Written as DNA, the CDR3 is TGCAGCGTTGACCCCGAAGTGGAAGATACGCAGTATTCT. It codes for CSVDPEVEDTQYS.

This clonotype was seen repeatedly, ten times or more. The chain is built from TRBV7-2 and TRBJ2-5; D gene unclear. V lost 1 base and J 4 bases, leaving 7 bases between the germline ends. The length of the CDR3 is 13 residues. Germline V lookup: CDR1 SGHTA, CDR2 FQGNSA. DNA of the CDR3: TGTGCCAGCAGCTTAGGACCGCCAGAGACCCAGTACTTC. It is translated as CASSLGPPETQYF.

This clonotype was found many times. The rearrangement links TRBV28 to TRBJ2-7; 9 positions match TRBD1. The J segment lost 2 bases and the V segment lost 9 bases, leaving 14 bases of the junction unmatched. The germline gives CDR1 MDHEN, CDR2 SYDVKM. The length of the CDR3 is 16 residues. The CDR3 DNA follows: TGTGCCAGTCTCCATAAACAGGGGGCCCGTCCCTACGAGCAGTACTTC. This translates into CASLHKQGARPYEQYF. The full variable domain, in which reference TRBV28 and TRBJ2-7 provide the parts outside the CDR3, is DVKVTQSSRYLVKRTGEKVFLECVQDMDHENMFWYRQDPGLGLRLIYFSYDVKMKEKGDIPEGYSVSREKKERFSLILESASTNQTSMYLCASLHKQGARPYEQYFGPGTRLTVT.

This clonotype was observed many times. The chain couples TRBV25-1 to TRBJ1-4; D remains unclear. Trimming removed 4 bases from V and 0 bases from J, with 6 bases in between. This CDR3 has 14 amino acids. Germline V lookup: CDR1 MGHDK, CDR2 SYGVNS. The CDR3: CASSGPATNEKLFF. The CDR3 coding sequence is TGTGCCAGCAGTGGACCTGCAACTAATGAAAAACTGTTTTTT.

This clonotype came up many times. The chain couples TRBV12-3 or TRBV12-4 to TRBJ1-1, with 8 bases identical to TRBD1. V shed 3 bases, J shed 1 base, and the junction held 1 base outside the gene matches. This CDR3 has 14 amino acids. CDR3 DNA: TGTGCCAGCAGTTTCGACAGGGGGAACACTGAAGCTTTCTTT. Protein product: CASSFDRGNTEAFF.

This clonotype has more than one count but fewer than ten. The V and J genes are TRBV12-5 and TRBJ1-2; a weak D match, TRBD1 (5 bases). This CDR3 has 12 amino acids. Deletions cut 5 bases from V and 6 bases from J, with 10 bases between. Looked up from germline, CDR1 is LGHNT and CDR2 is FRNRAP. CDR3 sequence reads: CASGARQHGYTF. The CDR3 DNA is TGTGCTAGTGGTGCCCGACAGCATGGCTACACCTTC. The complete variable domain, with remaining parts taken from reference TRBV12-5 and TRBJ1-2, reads DARVTQTPRHKVTEMGQEVTMRCQPILGHNTVFWYRQTMMQGLELLAYFRNRAPLDDSGMPKDRFSAEMPDATLATLKIQPSEPRDSAVYFCASGARQHGYTFGSGTRLTVV.